These T cell receptor beta chains were read from a single sample in a study of a mutant IDH1 vaccine in newly diagnosed glioma. These receptors have no known antigen. Clones were read by immunoSEQ multiplex PCR, and TCRdb kept only the in-frame ones, dropping some. The sample holds 35,000 to 45,000 clones, 75% to 85% seen once. The sequenced sample was PBMCs, obtained from a glioma patient whose treatment included an IDH1 peptide vaccine. The receptors were sampled from a woman aged 45-65 years with glioma. CDR3s include the opening cysteine and the closing phenylalanine or tryptophan. Each record gives: clone size, V gene, J gene, D gene, CDR3 protein, CDR3 DNA. The D gene is left open where the match is weak. Size tells how often a clone was seen (once, few, many) or the class of an expanded clone, and some rows leave it out.

size: .; V: TRBV27; J: TRBJ1-1; D: .; CDR3: CASSLVGTEAFF; DNA: TGTGCCAGCAGTTTAGTGGGAACTGAAGCTTTCTTT
size: few; V: TRBV2; J: TRBJ2-1; D: .; CDR3: CASIRDPPNEQFF; DNA: TGTGCCAGCATCCGAGACCCCCCCAATGAGCAGTTCTTC
size: .; V: TRBV2; J: TRBJ2-3; D: .; CDR3: CASTADSKSDTQYF; DNA: TGTGCCAGCACCGCTGACAGCAAATCAGATACGCAGTATTTT
size: .; V: TRBV18; J: TRBJ2-7; D: TRBD1; CDR3: CASSPRQGSYEQYF; DNA: TGTGCCAGCTCTCCCAGACAGGGCTCCTACGAGCAGTACTTC
size: once; V: TRBV5-5; J: TRBJ1-4; D: .; CDR3: CASSLGSINEKLFF; DNA: TGTGCCAGCAGCTTGGGCAGCATTAATGAAAAACTGTTTTTT
size: once; V: TRBV19; J: TRBJ1-1; D: .; CDR3: CASSIVPPMNTEAFF; DNA: TGTGCCAGTAGTATAGTACCCCCAATGAACACTGAAGCTTTCTTT
size: .; V: TRBV19; J: TRBJ1-2; D: .; CDR3: CASTNPLSANYGYTF; DNA: TGTGCCAGTACCAACCCACTCTCAGCTAACTATGGCTACACCTTC
size: .; V: TRBV7-9; J: TRBJ1-3; D: TRBD1; CDR3: CASSRDSSGNTIYF; DNA: TGTGCCAGCAGTCGGGACAGCTCTGGAAACACCATATATTTT
size: few; V: TRBV6-4; J: TRBJ1-1; D: .; CDR3: CASSWIRDPSTEAFF; DNA: TGTGCCAGCAGTTGGATCAGGGACCCCTCTACTGAAGCTTTCTTT
size: .; V: TRBV6-5; J: TRBJ1-1; D: .; CDR3: CASSYSRGGAGEAFF; DNA: TGTGCCAGCAGTTACTCGAGAGGTGGGGCTGGTGAAGCTTTCTTT
size: .; V: TRBV5-1; J: TRBJ2-2; D: TRBD2; CDR3: CASSQGLAGGNTGELFF; DNA: TGCGCCAGCAGCCAGGGACTAGCGGGGGGCAACACCGGGGAGCTGTTTTTT
size: .; V: TRBV28; J: TRBJ1-1; D: TRBD1; CDR3: CASTTGGTEAFF; DNA: TGTGCCAGCACAACAGGGGGCACTGAAGCTTTCTTT
size: few; V: TRBV7-2; J: TRBJ1-1; D: .; CDR3: CASSLRVTEAFF; DNA: TGTGCCAGCAGTTTAAGGGTTACTGAAGCTTTCTTT
size: .; V: TRBV9; J: TRBJ2-2; D: .; CDR3: CASSVEDGGSTGELFF; DNA: TGTGCCAGCAGCGTAGAAGATGGGGGGAGCACCGGGGAGCTGTTTTTT
size: .; V: TRBV5-1; J: TRBJ1-5; D: .; CDR3: CASSLDVGGSQPQHF; DNA: TGCGCCAGCAGCTTGGATGTAGGGGGAAGTCAGCCCCAGCATTTT
size: .; V: TRBV7-2; J: TRBJ2-3; D: TRBD2; CDR3: CASSFPRLAGDYSTDTQYF; DNA: TGTGCCAGCAGCTTCCCGCGACTAGCGGGGGACTATAGCACAGATACGCAGTATTTT
size: .; V: TRBV19; J: TRBJ2-2; D: .; CDR3: CASSPVTNTGELFF; DNA: TGTGCCAGTAGCCCCGTCACGAACACCGGGGAGCTGTTTTTT
size: .; V: TRBV28; J: TRBJ2-3; D: .; CDR3: CASSWKYTQYF; DNA: TGTGCCAGCAGTTGGAAATATACGCAGTATTTT
size: .; V: TRBV5-1; J: TRBJ1-4; D: TRBD1; CDR3: CASSFGDRGREKLFF; DNA: TGCGCCAGCAGCTTCGGAGACAGGGGCAGGGAAAAACTGTTTTTT
size: .; V: TRBV25-1; J: TRBJ1-3; D: .; CDR3: CASSEYEFGSVSGNTIYF; DNA: TGTGCCAGCAGTGAATATGAGTTTGGCAGCGTCTCTGGAAACACCATATATTTT
size: .; V: TRBV5-1; J: TRBJ2-2; D: TRBD2; CDR3: CASSGTSGGTGELFF; DNA: TGCGCCAGCAGTGGGACTAGCGGGGGCACCGGGGAGCTGTTTTTT
size: .; V: TRBV4-3; J: TRBJ2-7; D: TRBD1; CDR3: CASSRSRGLYEQYF; DNA: TGCGCCAGCAGCAGAAGCAGGGGGCTCTACGAGCAGTACTTC
size: .; V: TRBV11-1; J: TRBJ1-2; D: .; CDR3: CASSAPGREYYCYTF; DNA: TGTGCCAGCAGCGCCCCCGGGAGGGAATACTATTGCTACACCTTC
size: .; V: TRBV9; J: TRBJ1-3; D: .; CDR3: CASSVVGGSGNTIYF; DNA: TGTGCCAGCAGCGTAGTCGGGGGGTCTGGAAACACCATATATTTT
size: once; V: TRBV5-5; J: TRBJ1-2; D: .; CDR3: CASSWGTQGGSGYTF; DNA: TGTGCCAGCAGCTGGGGGACTCAGGGAGGTTCTGGCTACACCTTC
size: .; V: TRBV19; J: TRBJ1-5; D: .; CDR3: CASSMPSNQPQHF; DNA: TGTGCCAGTAGTATGCCTAGCAATCAGCCCCAGCATTTT
size: .; V: TRBV9; J: TRBJ2-1; D: .; CDR3: CASSVAGGPANEQFF; DNA: TGTGCCAGCAGCGTAGCTGGAGGGCCGGCCAATGAGCAGTTCTTC
size: .; V: TRBV2; J: TRBJ1-4; D: .; CDR3: CASSEGLGIREKLFF; DNA: TGTGCCAGCAGTGAAGGGTTGGGGATTCGGGAAAAACTGTTTTTT
size: .; V: TRBV4-3; J: TRBJ2-1; D: .; CDR3: CASSRGPPGGYNEQFF; DNA: TGCGCCAGCAGCCGGGGACCCCCAGGGGGGTACAATGAGCAGTTCTTC